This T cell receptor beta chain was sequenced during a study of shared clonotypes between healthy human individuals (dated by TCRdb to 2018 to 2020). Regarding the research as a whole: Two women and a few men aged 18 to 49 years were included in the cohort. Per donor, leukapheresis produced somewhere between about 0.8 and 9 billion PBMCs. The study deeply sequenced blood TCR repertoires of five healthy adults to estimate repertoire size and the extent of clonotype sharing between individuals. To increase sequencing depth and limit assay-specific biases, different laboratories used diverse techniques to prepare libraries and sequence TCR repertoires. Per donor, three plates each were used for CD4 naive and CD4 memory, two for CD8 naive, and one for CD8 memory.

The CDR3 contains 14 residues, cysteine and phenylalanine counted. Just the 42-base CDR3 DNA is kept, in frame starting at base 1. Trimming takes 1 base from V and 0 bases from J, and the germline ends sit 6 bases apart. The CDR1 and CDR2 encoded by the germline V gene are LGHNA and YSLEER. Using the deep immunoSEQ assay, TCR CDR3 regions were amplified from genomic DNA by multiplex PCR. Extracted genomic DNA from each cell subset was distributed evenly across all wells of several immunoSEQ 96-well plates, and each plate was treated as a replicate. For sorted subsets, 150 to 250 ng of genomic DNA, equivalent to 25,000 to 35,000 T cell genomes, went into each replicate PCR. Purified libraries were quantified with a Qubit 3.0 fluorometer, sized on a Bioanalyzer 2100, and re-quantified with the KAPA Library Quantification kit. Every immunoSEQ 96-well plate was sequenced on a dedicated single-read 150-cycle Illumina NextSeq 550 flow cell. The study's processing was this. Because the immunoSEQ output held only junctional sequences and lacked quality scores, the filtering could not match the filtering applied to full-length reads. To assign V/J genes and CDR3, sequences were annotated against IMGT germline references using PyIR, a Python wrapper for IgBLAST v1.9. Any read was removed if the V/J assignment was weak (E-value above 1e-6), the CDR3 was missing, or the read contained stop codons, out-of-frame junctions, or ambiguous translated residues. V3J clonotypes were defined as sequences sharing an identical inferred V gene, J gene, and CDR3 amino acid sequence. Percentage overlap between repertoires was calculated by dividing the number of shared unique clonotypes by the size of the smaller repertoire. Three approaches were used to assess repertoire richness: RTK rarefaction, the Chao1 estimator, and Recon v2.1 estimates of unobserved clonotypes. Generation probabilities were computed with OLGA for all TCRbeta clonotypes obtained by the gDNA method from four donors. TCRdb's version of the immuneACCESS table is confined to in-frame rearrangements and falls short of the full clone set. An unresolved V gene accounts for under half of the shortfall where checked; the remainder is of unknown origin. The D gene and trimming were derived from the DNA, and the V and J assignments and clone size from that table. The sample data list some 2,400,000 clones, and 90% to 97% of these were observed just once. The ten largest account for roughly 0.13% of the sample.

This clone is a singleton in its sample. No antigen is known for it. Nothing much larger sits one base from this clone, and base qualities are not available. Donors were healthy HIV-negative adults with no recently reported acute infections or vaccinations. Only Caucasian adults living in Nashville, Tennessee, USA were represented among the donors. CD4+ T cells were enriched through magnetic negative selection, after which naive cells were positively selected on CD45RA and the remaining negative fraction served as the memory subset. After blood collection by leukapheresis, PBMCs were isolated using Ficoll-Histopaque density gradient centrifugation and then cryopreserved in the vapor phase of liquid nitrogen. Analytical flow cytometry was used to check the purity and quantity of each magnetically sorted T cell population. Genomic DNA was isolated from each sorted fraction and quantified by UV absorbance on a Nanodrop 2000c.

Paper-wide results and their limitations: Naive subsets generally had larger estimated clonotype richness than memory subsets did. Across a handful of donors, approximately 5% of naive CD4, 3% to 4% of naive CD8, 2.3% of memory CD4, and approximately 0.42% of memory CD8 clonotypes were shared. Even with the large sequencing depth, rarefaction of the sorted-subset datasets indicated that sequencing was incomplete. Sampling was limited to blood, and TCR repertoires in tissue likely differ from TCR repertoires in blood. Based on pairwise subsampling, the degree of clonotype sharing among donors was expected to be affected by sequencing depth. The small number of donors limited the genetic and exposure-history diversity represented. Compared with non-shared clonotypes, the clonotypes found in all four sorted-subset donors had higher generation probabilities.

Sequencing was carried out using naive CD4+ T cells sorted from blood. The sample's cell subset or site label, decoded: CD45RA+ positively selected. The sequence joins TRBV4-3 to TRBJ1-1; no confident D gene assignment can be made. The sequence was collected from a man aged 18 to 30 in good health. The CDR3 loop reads CASSQGGLNTEAFF. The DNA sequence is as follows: TGCGCCAGCAGCCAAGGAGGGTTGAACACTGAAGCTTTCTTT.